These 3 T cell receptor beta chains originate from one sample sequenced in a study of technical replicates of blood from several donors. Sequenced by immunoSEQ multiplex PCR; TCRdb stores in-frame clones only, minus some. The sample has 40,000 to 55,000 clones, roughly 95% seen once; the top ten hold roughly 0.36%. What was sequenced was T cells isolated from PBMCs. The receptors were sampled from a human donor in good health.

The genes are TRBV28 and TRBJ1-5; 7 nucleotides line up with TRBD1. The CDR3 is made up of 17 amino acids. After removal of 4 bases from V and 3 bases from J, the junction contained 12 bases not matched to a gene. CDR1 MDHEN and CDR2 SYDVKM come from the germline V gene. CDR3 loop: CASSYPKGAPANQPQHF. In DNA, the CDR3 is TGTGCCAGCAGTTATCCGAAGGGGGCGCCGGCCAATCAGCCCCAGCATTTT.

The CDR3 sequence is CASSPGQIMNTEAFF. The CDR3 bases are TGCGCCAGCAGTCCCGGACAGATCATGAACACTGAAGCTTTCTTT. The V and J genes are TRBV23-1 and TRBJ1-1, with a weak D call TRBD1 (6 bases). TRBV23-1 is an ORF, and what it does is uncertain. Trimming shortened V by 4 bases and J by 0 bases, and 12 bases separated the two germline ends. This CDR3 comprises 15 residues.

V gene TRBV28 combines with J gene TRBJ2-7; perhaps TRBD2 as D (6 bases). The V end was cut by 3 bases, the J end by 0 bases, with 12 bases between. The CDR3 covers 15 residues. CDR1 is MDHEN and CDR2 is SYDVKM in the germline V gene. The CDR3 DNA reads as TGTGCCAGCAGTTTGGGCGGGGCTAGCTCCTACGAGCAGTACTTC. Translation gives CASSLGGASSYEQYF.